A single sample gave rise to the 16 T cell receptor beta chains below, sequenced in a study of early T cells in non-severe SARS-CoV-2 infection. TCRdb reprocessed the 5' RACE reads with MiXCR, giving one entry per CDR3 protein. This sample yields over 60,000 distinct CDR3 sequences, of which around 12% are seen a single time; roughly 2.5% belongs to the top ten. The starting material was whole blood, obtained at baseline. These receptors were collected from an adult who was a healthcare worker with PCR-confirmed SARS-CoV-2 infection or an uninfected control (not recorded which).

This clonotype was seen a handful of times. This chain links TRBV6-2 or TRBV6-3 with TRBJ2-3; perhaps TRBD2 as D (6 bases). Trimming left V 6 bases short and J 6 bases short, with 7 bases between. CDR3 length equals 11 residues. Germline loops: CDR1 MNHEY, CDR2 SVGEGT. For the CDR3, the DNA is TGTGCCAGCAGCCGGGGGGATACGCAGTATTTT. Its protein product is CASSRGDTQYF.

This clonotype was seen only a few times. The CDR3 loop reads CASRSEEGGRNTIYF. In DNA, the CDR3 is TGTGCCAGCAGGTCCGAGGAGGGTGGCCGAAACACCATATATTTT. This chain joins TRBV9 and TRBJ1-3; D call uncertain. The CDR3 is made up of 15 amino acids. Germline V gives CDR1 SGDLS, CDR2 YYNGEE. V was trimmed by 5 bases and J by 5 bases, leaving 17 bases between them.

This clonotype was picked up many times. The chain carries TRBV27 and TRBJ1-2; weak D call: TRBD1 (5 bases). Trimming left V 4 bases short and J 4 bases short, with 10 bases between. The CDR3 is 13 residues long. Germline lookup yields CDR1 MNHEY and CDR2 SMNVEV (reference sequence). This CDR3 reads CASSSGTAYGYTF. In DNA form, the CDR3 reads TGTGCCAGCAGTTCCGGGACGGCCTATGGCTACACCTTC.

In DNA, the CDR3 is TGTGCCAGCAGCTTATGGGGGCTAGACACAGATACGCAGTATTTT. Protein: CASSLWGLDTDTQYF. This sequence joins TRBV7-3 and TRBJ2-3; tentative D call: TRBD1 (6 bases). Germline V gives CDR1 SGHTA, CDR2 FQGTGA. The CDR3 contains 15 residues. V gave up 2 bases and J gave up 2 bases, with 11 bases separating them.

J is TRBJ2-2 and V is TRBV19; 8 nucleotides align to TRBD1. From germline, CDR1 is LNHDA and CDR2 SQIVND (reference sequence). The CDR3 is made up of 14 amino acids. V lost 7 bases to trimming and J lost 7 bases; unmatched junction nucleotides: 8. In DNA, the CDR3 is TGTGCCAGTACGAGGACAGGGAACGACGGGGAGCTGTTTTTT. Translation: CASTRTGNDGELFF.

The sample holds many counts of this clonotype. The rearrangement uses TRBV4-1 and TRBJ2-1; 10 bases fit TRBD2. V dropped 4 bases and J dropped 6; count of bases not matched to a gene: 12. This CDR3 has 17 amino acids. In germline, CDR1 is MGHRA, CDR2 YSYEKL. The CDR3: CASSPPMSLAGVNEQFF. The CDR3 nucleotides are TGCGCCAGCAGCCCCCCCATGAGCCTAGCGGGGGTCAATGAGCAGTTCTTC.

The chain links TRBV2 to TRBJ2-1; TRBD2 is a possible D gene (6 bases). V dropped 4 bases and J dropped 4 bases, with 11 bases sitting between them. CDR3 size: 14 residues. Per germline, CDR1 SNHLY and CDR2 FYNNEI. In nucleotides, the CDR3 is TGTGCCAGCAGTGTGACGGGGGATTACAATGAGCAGTTCTTC. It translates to CASSVTGDYNEQFF.

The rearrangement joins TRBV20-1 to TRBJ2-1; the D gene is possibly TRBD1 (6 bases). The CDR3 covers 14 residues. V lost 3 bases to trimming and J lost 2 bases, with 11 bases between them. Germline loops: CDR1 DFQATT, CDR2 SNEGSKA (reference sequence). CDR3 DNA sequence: TGCAGTGCTAGGAGGACAGTCGCCTACAATGAGCAGTTCTTC. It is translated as CSARRTVAYNEQFF.

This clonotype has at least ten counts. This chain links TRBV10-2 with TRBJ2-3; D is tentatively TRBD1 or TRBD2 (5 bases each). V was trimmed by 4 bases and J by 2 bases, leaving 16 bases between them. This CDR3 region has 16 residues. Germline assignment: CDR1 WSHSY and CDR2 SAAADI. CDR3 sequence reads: CASSVLRDGYTDTQYF. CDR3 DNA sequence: TGCGCCAGCAGTGTGCTCCGGGACGGATACACAGATACGCAGTATTTT.

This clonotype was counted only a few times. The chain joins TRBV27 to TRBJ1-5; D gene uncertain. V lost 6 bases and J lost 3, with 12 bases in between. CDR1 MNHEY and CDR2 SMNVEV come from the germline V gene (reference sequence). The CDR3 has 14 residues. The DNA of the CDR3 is TGTGCCAGCAGCCGGGAGGTAACCAATCAGCCCCAGCATTTT. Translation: CASSREVTNQPQHF.

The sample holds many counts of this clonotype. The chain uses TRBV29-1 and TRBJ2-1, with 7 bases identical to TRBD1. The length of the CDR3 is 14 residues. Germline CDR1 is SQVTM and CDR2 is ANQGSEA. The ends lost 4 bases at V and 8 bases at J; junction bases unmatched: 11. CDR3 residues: CSVVGTAYGYEQFF. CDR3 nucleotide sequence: TGCAGCGTTGTGGGGACAGCATATGGTTATGAGCAGTTCTTC.

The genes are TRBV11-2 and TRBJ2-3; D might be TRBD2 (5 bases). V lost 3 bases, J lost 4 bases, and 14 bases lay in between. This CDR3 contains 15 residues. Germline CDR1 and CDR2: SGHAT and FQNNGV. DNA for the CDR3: TGTGCCAGCAGCTTGACGGGATCCTCCCCAGATACGCAGTATTTT. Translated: CASSLTGSSPDTQYF.

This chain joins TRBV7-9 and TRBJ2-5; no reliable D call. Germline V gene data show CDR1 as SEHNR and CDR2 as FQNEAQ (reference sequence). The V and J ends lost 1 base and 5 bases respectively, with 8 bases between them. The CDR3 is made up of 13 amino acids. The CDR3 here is CASSLGAEETQYF. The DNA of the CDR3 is TGTGCCAGCAGCTTAGGGGCGGAGGAGACCCAGTACTTC. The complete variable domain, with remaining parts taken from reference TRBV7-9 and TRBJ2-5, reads DTGVSQNPRHKITKRGQNVTFRCDPISEHNRLYWYRQTLGQGPEFLTYFQNEAQLEKSRLLSDRFSAERPKGSFSTLEIQRTEQGDSAMYLCASSLGAEETQYFGPGTRLLVL.

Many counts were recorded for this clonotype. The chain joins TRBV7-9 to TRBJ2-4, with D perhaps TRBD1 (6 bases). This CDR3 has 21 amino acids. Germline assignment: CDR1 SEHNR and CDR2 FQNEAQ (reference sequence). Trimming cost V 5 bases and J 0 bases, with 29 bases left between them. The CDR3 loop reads CASSHGAPGQVAPLAKNIQYF. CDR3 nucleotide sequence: TGTGCCAGCAGCCACGGGGCTCCGGGACAAGTAGCACCTCTAGCCAAAAACATTCAGTACTTC.

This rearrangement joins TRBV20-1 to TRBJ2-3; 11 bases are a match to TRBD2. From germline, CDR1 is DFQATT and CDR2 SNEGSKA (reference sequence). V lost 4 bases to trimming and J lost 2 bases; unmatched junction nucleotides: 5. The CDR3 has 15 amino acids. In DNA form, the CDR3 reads TGCAGTGCTAAGCTAGCGGGGGGATACACAGATACGCAGTATTTT. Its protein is CSAKLAGGYTDTQYF.

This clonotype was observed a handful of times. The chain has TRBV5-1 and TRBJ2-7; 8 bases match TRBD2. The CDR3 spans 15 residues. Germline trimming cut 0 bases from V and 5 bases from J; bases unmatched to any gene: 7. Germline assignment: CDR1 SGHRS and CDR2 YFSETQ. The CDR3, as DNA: TGCGCCAGCAGCTTGGAAGGCGGGGGGACGAACGAGCAGTACTTC. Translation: CASSLEGGGTNEQYF.